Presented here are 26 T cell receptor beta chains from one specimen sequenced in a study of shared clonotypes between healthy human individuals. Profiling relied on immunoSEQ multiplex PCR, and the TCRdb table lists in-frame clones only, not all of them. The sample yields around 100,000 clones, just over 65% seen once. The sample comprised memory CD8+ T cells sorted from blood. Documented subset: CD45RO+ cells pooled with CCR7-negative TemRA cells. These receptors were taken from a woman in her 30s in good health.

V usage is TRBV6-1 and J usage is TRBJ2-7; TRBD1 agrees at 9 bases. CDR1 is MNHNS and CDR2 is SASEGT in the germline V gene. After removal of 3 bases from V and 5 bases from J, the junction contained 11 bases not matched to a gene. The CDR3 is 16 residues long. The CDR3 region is CASSEGYDRGGDEQYF. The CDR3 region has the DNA TGTGCCAGCAGTGAGGGGTATGACAGGGGGGGCGACGAGCAGTACTTC.

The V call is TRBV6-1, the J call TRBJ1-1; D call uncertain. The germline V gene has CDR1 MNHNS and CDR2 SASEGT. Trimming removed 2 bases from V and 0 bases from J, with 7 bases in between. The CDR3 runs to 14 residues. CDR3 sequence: CASSESHLNTEAFF. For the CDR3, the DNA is TGTGCCAGCAGTGAAAGTCATTTGAACACTGAAGCTTTCTTT.

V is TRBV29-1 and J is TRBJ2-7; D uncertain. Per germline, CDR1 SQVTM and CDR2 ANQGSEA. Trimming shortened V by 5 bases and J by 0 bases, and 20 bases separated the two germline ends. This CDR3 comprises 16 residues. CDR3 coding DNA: TGCAGCGTTTTAGAACGAACGGTCTACTCCTCCTACGAGCAGTACTTC. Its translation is CSVLERTVYSSYEQYF.

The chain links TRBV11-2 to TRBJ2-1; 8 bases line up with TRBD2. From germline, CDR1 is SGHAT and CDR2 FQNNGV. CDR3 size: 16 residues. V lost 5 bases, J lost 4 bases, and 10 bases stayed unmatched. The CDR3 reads CASSTEHSGTYNEQFF. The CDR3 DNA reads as TGTGCCAGCAGCACCGAACATAGCGGGACGTACAATGAGCAGTTCTTC.

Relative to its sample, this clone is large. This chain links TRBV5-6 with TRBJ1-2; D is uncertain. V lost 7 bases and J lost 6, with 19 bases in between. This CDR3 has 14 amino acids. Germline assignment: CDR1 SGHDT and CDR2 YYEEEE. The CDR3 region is CASSRGSGVDGYTF. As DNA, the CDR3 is TGTGCCAGCTCTCGGGGTTCGGGAGTGGATGGCTACACCTTC.

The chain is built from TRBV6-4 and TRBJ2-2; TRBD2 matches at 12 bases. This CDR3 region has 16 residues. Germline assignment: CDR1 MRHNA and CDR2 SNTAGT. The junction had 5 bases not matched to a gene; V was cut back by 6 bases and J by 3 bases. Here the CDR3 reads CASSARLAGDTGELFF. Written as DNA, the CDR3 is TGTGCCAGCAGCGCCAGACTAGCGGGAGACACCGGGGAGCTGTTTTTT.

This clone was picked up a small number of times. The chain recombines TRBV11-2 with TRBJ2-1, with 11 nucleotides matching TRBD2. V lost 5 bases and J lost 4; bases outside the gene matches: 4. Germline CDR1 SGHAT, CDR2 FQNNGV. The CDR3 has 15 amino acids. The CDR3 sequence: CASSPRLAGYNEQFF. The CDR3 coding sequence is TGTGCCAGCAGCCCCCGACTAGCGGGGTACAATGAGCAGTTCTTC.

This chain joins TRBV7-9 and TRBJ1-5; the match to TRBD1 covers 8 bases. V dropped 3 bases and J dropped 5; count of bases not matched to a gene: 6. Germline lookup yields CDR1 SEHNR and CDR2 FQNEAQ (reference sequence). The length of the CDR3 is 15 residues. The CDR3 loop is CASSFQGAGDQPQHF. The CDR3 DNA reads TGTGCCAGCAGCTTCCAGGGGGCAGGCGATCAGCCCCAGCATTTT.

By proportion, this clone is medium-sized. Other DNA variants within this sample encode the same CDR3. The CDR3 region is CASSLTSGTADTQYF. The CDR3 bases are TGTGCCAGCAGCTTGACTAGCGGGACGGCAGATACGCAGTATTTT. The chain carries TRBV7-2 and TRBJ2-3; 11 nucleotides line up with TRBD2. This CDR3 is 15 amino acids long. Germline CDR1 is SGHTA and CDR2 is FQGNSA. The trim removed 3 bases at V and 4 bases at J, leaving 3 bases unmatched. The full variable domain, completed using reference TRBV7-2 and TRBJ2-3, is GAGVSQSPSNKVTEKGKDVELRCDPISGHTALYWYRQSLGQGLEFLIYFQGNSAPDKSGLPSDRFSAERTGGSVSTLTIQRTQQEDSAVYLCASSLTSGTADTQYFGPGTRLTVL.

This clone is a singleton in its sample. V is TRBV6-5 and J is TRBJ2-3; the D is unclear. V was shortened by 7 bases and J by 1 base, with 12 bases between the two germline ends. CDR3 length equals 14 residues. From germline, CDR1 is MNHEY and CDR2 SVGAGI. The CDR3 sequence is CASTAVRGTDTQYF. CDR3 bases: TGTGCCAGCACCGCTGTAAGGGGCACAGATACGCAGTATTTT.

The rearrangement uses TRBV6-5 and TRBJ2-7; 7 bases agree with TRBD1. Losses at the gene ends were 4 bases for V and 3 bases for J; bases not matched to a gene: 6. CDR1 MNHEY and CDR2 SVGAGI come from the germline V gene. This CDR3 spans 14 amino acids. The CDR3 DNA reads TGTGCCAGCAGTTCCACAGGGGTTGGCTACGAGCAGTACTTC. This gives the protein CASSSTGVGYEQYF.

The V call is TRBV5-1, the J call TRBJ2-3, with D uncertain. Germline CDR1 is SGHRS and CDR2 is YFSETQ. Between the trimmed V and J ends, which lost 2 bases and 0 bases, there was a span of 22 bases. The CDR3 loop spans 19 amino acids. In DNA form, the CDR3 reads TGCGCCAGCAGCTTCTATGGTCCCCCGGAATATGACAGCACAGATACGCAGTATTTT. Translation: CASSFYGPPEYDSTDTQYF.

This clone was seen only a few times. CDR3 in amino acids: CASSLGKMNTEAFF. CDR3 sequence (DNA): TGTGCCAGTAGTCTGGGCAAAATGAACACTGAAGCTTTCTTT. The chain couples TRBV19 to TRBJ1-1; D is ambiguous. In germline, CDR1 is LNHDA, CDR2 SQIVND (reference sequence). This CDR3 has 14 amino acids. V was pared by 5 bases and J by 0 bases, with 10 bases between.

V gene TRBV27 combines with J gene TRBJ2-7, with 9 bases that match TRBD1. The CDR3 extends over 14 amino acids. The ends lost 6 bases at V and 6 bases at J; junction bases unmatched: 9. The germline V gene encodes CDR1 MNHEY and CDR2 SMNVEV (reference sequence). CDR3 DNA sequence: TGTGCCAGCAGGTCAACAGGGGGCGGGGGCGAGCAGTACTTC. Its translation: CASRSTGGGGEQYF.

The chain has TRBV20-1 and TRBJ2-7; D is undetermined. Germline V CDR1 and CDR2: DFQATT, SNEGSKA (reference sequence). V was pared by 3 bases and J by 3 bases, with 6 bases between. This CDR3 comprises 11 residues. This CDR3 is CSASLNYEQYF. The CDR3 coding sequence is TGCAGTGCTAGTCTTAACTACGAGCAGTACTTC.

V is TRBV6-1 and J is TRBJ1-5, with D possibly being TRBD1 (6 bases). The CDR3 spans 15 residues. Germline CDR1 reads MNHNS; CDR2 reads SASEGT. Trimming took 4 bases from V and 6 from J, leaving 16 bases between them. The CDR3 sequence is CASSGRAGESQPQHF. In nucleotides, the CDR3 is TGTGCCAGCAGTGGTCGGGCAGGGGAGAGTCAGCCCCAGCATTTT.

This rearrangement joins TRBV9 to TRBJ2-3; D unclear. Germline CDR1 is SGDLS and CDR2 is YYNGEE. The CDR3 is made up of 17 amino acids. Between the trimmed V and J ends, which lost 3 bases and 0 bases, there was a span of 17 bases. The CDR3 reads CASSALPQASSTDTQYF. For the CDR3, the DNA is TGTGCCAGCAGCGCCCTACCTCAAGCGTCTAGCACAGATACGCAGTATTTT.

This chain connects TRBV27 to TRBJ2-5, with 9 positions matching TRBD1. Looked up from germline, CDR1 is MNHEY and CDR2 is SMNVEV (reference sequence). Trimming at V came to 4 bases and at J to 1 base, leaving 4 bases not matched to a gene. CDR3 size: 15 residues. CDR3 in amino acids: CASSSWDRAQETQYF. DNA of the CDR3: TGTGCCAGCAGTTCCTGGGACAGGGCCCAAGAGACCCAGTACTTC.

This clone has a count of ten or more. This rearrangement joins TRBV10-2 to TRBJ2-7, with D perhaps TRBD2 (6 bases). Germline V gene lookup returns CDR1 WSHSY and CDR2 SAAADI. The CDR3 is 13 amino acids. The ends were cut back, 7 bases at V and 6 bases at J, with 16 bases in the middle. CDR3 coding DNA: TGCGCCAGCACCTTGGACTACGGGGGCGAGCAGTACTTC. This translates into CASTLDYGGEQYF.

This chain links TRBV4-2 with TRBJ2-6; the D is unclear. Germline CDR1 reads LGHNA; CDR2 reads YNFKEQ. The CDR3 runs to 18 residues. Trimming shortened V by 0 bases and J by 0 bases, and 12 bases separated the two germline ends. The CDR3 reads CASSQEVLRPSGANVLTF. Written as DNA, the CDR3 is TGTGCCAGCAGCCAAGAAGTCCTTAGGCCCTCTGGGGCCAACGTCCTGACTTTC.

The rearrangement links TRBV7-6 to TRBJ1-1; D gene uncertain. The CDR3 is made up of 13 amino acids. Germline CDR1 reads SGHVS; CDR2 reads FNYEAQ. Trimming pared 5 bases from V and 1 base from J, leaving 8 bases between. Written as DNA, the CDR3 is TGTGCCAGCAGCAGGAGTGGGAACACTGAAGCTTTCTTT. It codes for CASSRSGNTEAFF.

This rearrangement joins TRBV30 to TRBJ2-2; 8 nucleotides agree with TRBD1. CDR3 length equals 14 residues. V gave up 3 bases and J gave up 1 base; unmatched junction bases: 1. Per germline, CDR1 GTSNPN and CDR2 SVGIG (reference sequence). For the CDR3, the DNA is TGTGCCTGGAGGGGGACAGGGAACACCGGGGAGCTGTTTTTT. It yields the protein CAWRGTGNTGELFF.

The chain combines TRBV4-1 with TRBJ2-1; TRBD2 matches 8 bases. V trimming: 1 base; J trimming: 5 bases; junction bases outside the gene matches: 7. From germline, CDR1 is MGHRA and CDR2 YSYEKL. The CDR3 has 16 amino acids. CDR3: CASSQATGTRNNEQFF. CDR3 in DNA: TGCGCCAGCAGCCAAGCCACCGGGACTAGGAACAATGAGCAGTTCTTC.

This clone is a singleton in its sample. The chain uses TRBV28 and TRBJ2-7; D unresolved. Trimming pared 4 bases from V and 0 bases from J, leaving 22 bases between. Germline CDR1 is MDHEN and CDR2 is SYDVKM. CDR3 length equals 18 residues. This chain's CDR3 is CASSSYPRWSLHSYEQYF. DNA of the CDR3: TGTGCCAGCAGTTCATATCCGCGGTGGAGTCTCCACTCCTACGAGCAGTACTTC.

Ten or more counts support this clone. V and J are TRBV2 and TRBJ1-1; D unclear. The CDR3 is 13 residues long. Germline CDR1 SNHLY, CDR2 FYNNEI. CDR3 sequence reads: CALHRTINTEAFF. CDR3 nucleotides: TGTGCACTACACAGAACTATAAACACTGAAGCTTTCTTT.

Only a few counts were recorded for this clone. As DNA, the CDR3 is TGTGCCAGCAGTGAGAAAGGGGGCGCGGACAATGAGCAGTTCTTC. Translated, it gives CASSEKGGADNEQFF. This rearrangement joins TRBV6-4 to TRBJ2-1; 7 bases match TRBD1. This CDR3 is built from 15 residues. Looked up from germline, CDR1 is MRHNA and CDR2 is SNTAGT. Losses at the gene ends were 3 bases for V and 5 bases for J; bases not matched to a gene: 7.